Sequencing of this TCR beta chain was carried out in a study of blood T cells in healthy people across ages. Study-level points and caveats: TCR beta diversity, measured per million T cells, fell in a roughly linear way with age.

The CDR3 length is 14 residues. The germline gives CDR1 SGDLS, CDR2 YYNGEE. Comment on this clonotype: Its antigen is not identified.

A J-beta primer mix and a sample-barcoded 5' primer were used in a second PCR of roughly 7 to 12 cycles. Carrying 12 random nucleotides, a template-switch adaptor labeled each individual cDNA molecule. TCRdb re-called the 5' RACE reads with MiXCR, one entry per CDR3 protein. The table includes around 1.5 million distinct CDR3 sequences, 30% to 35% detected once. This rearrangement joins TRBV9 to TRBJ2-4, with 8 positions matching TRBD1. The J call could be wrong; TRBJ2-7 is a better fit for the DNA end. The TCR comes from a woman younger than 45 in good health. Sequencing input: blood. The CDR3 DNA reads as TGTGCCAGCAGCGCGCAGGGGGCGCGGTACGAGCAGTACTTC. Translation gives CASSAQGARYEQYF.